This record concerns one T cell receptor (beta chain) sequence. Antigen unknown. These data come from a study of T cell responses to AZD1222 COVID-19 vaccine. Study details: Recipients boosted at about 4 weeks or about 12 weeks are pooled. General observations from the study: Repertoires in all cases were sampled only once the peak T cell response had passed.

The protocol was immunoSEQ multiplex PCR, while the TCRdb copy is restricted to in-frame clones and leaves out a portion. The sample includes fewer than 110,000 clones, 91% seen only once; the top ten take 45%. Germline assignment: CDR1 MNHEY and CDR2 SMNVEV (reference sequence). This CDR3 region has 14 residues. V shed 3 bases, J shed 1 base, and the junction held 3 bases outside the gene matches. V gene TRBV27 combines with J gene TRBJ2-7; TRBD2 agrees at 7 bases. The sample consisted of peripheral blood, taken on day 0 of AZD1222 vaccination. This clonotype was sampled from an adult in good health. In nucleotides, the CDR3 is TGTGCCAGCAGTTTCCTAGCGGAGTCCTACGAGCAGTACTTC. Protein product: CASSFLAESYEQYF.